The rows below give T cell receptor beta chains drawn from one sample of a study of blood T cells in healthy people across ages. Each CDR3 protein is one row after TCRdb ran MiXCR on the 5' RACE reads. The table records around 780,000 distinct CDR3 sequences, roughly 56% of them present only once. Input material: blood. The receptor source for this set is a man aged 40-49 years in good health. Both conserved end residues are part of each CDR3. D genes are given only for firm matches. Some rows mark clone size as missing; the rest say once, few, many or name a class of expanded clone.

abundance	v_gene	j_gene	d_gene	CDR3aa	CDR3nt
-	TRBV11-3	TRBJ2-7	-	CASKPQGYPEQYF	TGTGCCAGCAAGCCACAGGGATATCCCGAGCAGTACTTC
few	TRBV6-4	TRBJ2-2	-	CASSDSKEGAGELFF	TGTGCCAGCAGTGACTCGAAGGAGGGGGCCGGGGAGCTGTTTTTT
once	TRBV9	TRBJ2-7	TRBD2	CASSVRSGGDYNEQYF	TGTGCCAGCAGCGTAAGGTCGGGAGGGGACTACAATGAGCAGTACTTC
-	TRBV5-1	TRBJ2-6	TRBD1	CASSLAAGTGFSGANVLTF	TGCGCCAGCAGCTTGGCCGCCGGGACAGGCTTCTCTGGGGCCAACGTCCTGACTTTC
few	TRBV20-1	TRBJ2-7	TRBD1	CSARVGQGSSYEQYF	TGCAGTGCTAGAGTCGGACAGGGTAGCTCCTACGAGCAGTACTTC
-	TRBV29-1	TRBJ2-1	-	CSVEGTTSSYNEQFF	TGCAGCGTTGAAGGTACAACCAGCTCCTACAATGAGCAGTTCTTC
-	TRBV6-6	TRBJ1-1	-	CASSNQKDSNTEAFF	TGTGCCAGCAGCAACCAGAAAGACTCGAACACTGAAGCTTTCTTT
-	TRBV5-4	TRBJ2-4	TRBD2	CASSLEAGGSKNIQYF	TGTGCCAGCAGCTTGGAAGCGGGGGGTTCCAAAAACATTCAGTACTTC
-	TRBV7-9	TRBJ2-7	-	CASSFGLAWSYEQYF	TGTGCCAGCAGCTTTGGGCTAGCGTGGTCCTACGAGCAGTACTTC
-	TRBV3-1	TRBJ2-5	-	CASSQEQGKTQYF	TGTGCCAGCAGCCAAGAGCAAGGGAAGACCCAGTACTTC
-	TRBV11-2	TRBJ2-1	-	CASNLGWEQFF	TGTGCCAGCAACTTAGGGTGGGAGCAGTTCTTC
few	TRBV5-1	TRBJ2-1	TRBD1	CASSLSPDRYGREEQFF	TGCGCCAGCAGCTTGTCCCCGGACAGGTACGGTCGCGAGGAGCAGTTCTTC
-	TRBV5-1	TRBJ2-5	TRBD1	CASRVQGTQKTQYF	TGCGCCAGCAGGGTACAGGGGACGCAAAAGACCCAGTACTTC
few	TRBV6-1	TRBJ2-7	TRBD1	CASIITSGQGGYEQYF	TGTGCCAGCATTATTACTTCGGGACAGGGGGGCTACGAGCAGTACTTC
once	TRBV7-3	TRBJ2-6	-	CASSSWGTPSGANVLTF	TGTGCCAGCAGCTCATGGGGGACCCCCTCTGGGGCCAACGTCCTGACTTTC
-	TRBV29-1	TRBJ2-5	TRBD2	CSARTSGSWRETQYF	TGCAGCGCCCGGACTAGCGGGAGCTGGCGAGAGACCCAGTACTTC
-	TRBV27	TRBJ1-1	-	CASSLIRGRLNTEAFF	TGTGCCAGCAGTTTAATTCGGGGGAGACTGAACACTGAAGCTTTCTTT
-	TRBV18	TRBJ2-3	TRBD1	CASSPGTGDPDTQYF	TGTGCCAGCTCACCAGGGACAGGGGATCCAGATACGCAGTATTTT
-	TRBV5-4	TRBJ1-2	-	CASSFKKGYTF	TGTGCCAGCAGCTTTAAAAAAGGCTACACCTTC
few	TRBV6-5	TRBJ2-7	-	CASRLQTLSDEQYF	TGTGCCAGCCGCCTGCAGACCCTGTCCGACGAGCAGTACTTC
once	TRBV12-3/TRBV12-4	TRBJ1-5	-	CASSLQGSNNQPQHF	TGTGCCAGCAGTTTACAGGGAAGTAACAATCAGCCCCAGCATTTT
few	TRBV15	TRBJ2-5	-	CATSRAFPQETQYF	TGTGCCACCAGCAGAGCGTTCCCCCAAGAGACCCAGTACTTC
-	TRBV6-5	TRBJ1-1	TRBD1	CASRATGSGNTEAFF	TGTGCCAGCAGAGCGACAGGGTCCGGGAACACTGAAGCTTTCTTT
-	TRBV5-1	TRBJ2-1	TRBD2	CASSPPASGRARANEQFF	TGCGCCAGCAGCCCCCCGGCAAGCGGGAGGGCCCGGGCGAATGAGCAGTTCTTC
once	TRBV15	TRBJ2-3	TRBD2	CATTPLAGNTDTQYF	TGTGCCACCACCCCACTAGCGGGGAACACAGATACGCAGTATTTT
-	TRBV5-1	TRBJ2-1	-	CASSLAPGAGSYNEQFF	TGCGCCAGCAGCTTGGCGCCAGGGGCTGGCTCCTACAATGAGCAGTTCTTC
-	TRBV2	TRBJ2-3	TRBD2	CASSEVASGHTQYF	TGTGCCAGCAGTGAAGTTGCTAGCGGGCATACGCAGTATTTT
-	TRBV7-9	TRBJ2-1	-	CASSLSGGDNERFF	TGTGCCAGCAGCTTATCGGGCGGAGATAATGAGCGGTTCTTC
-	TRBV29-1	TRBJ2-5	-	CSVDGDNQETQYF	TGCAGCGTTGATGGGGACAATCAAGAGACCCAGTACTTC
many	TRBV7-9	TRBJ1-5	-	CASSSLNQPQHF	TGTGCCAGCAGCTCCCTTAATCAGCCCCAGCATTTT
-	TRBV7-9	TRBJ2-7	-	CASSSGQNTGYEQYF	TGTGCCAGCAGCTCGGGACAAAACACGGGCTACGAGCAGTACTTC
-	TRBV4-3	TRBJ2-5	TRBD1	CASSQRGTDLRETQYF	TGCGCCAGCAGCCAAAGAGGGACAGATCTCCGAGAGACCCAGTACTTC
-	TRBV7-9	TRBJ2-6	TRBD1	CASSTRTGGASGANVLTF	TGTGCCAGCAGCACAAGGACAGGGGGCGCTTCCGGGGCCAACGTCCTGACTTTC
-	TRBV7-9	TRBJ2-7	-	CASSFSEEEQYF	TGTGCCAGCAGCTTTTCAGAGGAGGAGCAGTACTTC
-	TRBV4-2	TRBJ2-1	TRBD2	CASSQDPSGDYNEQFF	TGTGCCAGCAGCCAAGATCCTAGCGGGGATTACAATGAGCAGTTCTTC
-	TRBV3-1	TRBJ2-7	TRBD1	CASSQDGRGSYEQYF	TGTGCCAGCAGCCAAGATGGCAGGGGGAGTTACGAGCAGTACTTC
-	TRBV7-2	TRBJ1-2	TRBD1	CASSLQRTGGVGYTF	TGTGCCAGCAGCTTACAAAGGACAGGGGGCGTTGGCTACACCTTC
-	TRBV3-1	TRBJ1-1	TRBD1	CASSDNRGTGNTEAFF	TGTGCCAGCAGCGACAACAGGGGAACCGGGAACACTGAAGCTTTCTTT
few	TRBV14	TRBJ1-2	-	CASSQDVVAGAYYGYTF	TGTGCCAGCAGCCAAGATGTAGTGGCAGGGGCTTACTATGGCTACACCTTC
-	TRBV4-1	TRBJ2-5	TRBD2	CASSQDLTSGSQETQYF	TGCGCCAGCAGCCAAGATCTTACTAGCGGATCCCAAGAGACCCAGTACTTC
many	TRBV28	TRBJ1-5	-	CASSLGGSNQPQHF	TGTGCCAGCAGCTTAGGGGGGAGCAATCAGCCCCAGCATTTT
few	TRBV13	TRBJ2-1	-	CASSWRASPSSYNEQFF	TGTGCCAGCAGCTGGAGAGCTAGTCCGAGCTCCTACAATGAGCAGTTCTTC
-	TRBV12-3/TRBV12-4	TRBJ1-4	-	CASSFGLASTNEKLFF	TGTGCCAGCAGTTTTGGTCTGGCTTCAACTAATGAAAAACTGTTTTTT
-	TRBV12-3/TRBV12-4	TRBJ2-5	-	CASSAGVGQATQYF	TGTGCCAGCAGTGCGGGTGTTGGTCAGGCGACCCAGTACTTC
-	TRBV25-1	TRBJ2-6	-	CASSGRDGSSSGANVLTF	TGTGCCAGCAGTGGGAGGGACGGATCTAGCTCTGGGGCCAACGTCCTGACTTTC
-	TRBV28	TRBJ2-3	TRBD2	CASSSSKSLTSGFTDTQYF	TGTGCCAGCAGTTCCTCCAAATCTTTGACTAGCGGGTTCACAGATACGCAGTATTTT
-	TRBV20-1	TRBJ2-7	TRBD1	CSARGPRTGGSYEQYF	TGCAGTGCTAGGGGACCCCGGACAGGGGGGTCCTACGAGCAGTACTTC
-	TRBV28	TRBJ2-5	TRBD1	CASRPLQPGGAETQYF	TGTGCCAGCAGGCCTCTACAACCAGGGGGTGCGGAGACCCAGTACTTC
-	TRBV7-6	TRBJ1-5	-	CASSLAVGRDQPQHF	TGTGCCAGCAGCCTCGCGGTGGGCCGAGATCAGCCCCAGCATTTT
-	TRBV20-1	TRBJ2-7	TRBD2	CSARDPVSGGTSSYEQYF	TGCAGTGCTAGAGATCCGGTTAGCGGGGGGACAAGCTCCTACGAGCAGTACTTC
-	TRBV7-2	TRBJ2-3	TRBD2	CASSPQPLAGDDTQYF	TGTGCCAGCAGCCCCCAACCCCTAGCGGGAGACGATACGCAGTATTTT
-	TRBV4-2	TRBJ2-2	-	CASSQLENTGELFF	TGTGCCAGCAGCCAACTAGAGAACACCGGGGAGCTGTTTTTT
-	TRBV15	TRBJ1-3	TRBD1	CATSTGQGASLSGNTIYF	TGTGCCACCAGCACGGGACAGGGAGCTTCTCTCTCTGGAAACACCATATATTTT
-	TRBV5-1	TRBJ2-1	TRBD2	CASSVTSGGSHPYNEQFF	TGCGCCAGCAGCGTGACTAGCGGGGGAAGCCATCCCTACAATGAGCAGTTCTTC
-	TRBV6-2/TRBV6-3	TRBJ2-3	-	CASSFRDFKRTQYF	TGTGCCAGCAGTTTCCGGGACTTTAAACGGACGCAGTATTTT
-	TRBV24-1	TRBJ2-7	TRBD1	CATSDGLDRGDYEQYF	TGTGCCACCAGTGACGGTCTGGACAGGGGGGACTACGAGCAGTACTTC
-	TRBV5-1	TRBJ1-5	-	CASRREATGNQPQHF	TGCGCCAGCAGGCGCGAAGCAACAGGGAATCAGCCCCAGCATTTT
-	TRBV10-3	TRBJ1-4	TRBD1	CAISEGQDNEKLFF	TGTGCCATCAGTGAGGGACAGGATAATGAAAAACTGTTTTTT
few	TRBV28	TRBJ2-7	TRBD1	CASSSRDRVAYEQYF	TGTGCCAGCAGTTCCAGGGACAGGGTTGCCTACGAGCAGTACTTC